These 10 T cell receptor beta chains were all obtained from the same sample, sequenced in a study of T cells in Graves' hyperthyroidism and ophthalmopathy. Researchers amplified the TCR beta CDR3 regions from RNA transcripts. Initially, a first-round RT-PCR of the TCR CDR3 employed the HTBI primer set. TCRdb used MiXCR to reprocess the multiplex PCR reads, holding one entry per CDR3 protein. The sample has approximately 300,000 distinct CDR3 sequences; roughly 19% are singletons. The sample taken for sequencing was blood. The receptors stem from a man aged 45-65 years with Graves' ophthalmopathy.

The sample holds many counts of this clonotype. The chain is built from TRBV7-6 and TRBJ2-5, with D tentatively TRBD2 (6 bases). Germline loops: CDR1 SGHVS, CDR2 FNYEAQ. The CDR3 consists of 15 residues. V lost 1 base, J lost 0 bases, and 9 bases lay in between. CDR3 bases: TGTGCCAGCAGCTTAGGCGGGACGTACCAAGAGACCCAGTACTTC. Protein: CASSLGGTYQETQYF.

In its sample, this clonotype was seen many times. The gene calls are TRBV7-3 and TRBJ2-3; weak D call: TRBD2 (5 bases). V lost 3 bases, J lost 6 bases, and 16 bases lay in between. The CDR3 has 15 residues. CDR1 and CDR2 from the germline V gene are SGHTA and FQGTGA. In DNA, the CDR3 is TGTGCCAGCAGCTTCTCGGACGGGATGTGGGATACGCAGTATTTT. Protein product: CASSFSDGMWDTQYF. The variable domain in full, with the rest retrieved from reference TRBV7-3 and TRBJ2-3, is GAGVSQTPSNKVTEKGKYVELRCDPISGHTALYWYRQSLGQGPEFLIYFQGTGAADDSGLPNDRFFAVRPEGSVSTLKIQRTERGDSAVYLCASSFSDGMWDTQYFGPGTRLTVL.

This clonotype was counted a few times. The V call is TRBV4-1, the J call TRBJ1-1; D is uncertain. The CDR3 is 15 amino acids. The V and J ends lost 3 bases and 0 bases respectively, with 11 bases between them. Germline loops: CDR1 MGHRA, CDR2 YSYEKL. DNA for the CDR3: TGCGCCAGCAGCCAGCGACAATTCATGAACACTGAAGCTTTCTTT. This encodes CASSQRQFMNTEAFF.

The chain couples TRBV6-2 or TRBV6-3 to TRBJ2-1, with no clear D. In germline, CDR1 is MNHEY, CDR2 SVGEGT. The CDR3 consists of 13 residues. V lost 5 bases, J lost 9 bases, and 14 bases lay in between. DNA for the CDR3: TGTGCCAGCAGTGTGAACGAGTTGGGTGAGCAGTTCTTC. This codes for CASSVNELGEQFF.

The chain is built from TRBV2 and TRBJ2-3; 9 bases line up with TRBD1. Per the germline V gene, CDR1 is SNHLY and CDR2 is FYNNEI. This CDR3 has 16 residues. J was trimmed by 2 bases and V by 3 bases; bases with no gene match: 6. The CDR3 loop is CASSDTGTGNTDTQYF. The CDR3, as DNA: TGTGCCAGCAGTGACACCGGGACAGGGAACACAGATACGCAGTATTTT. The whole variable domain, remainder taken from reference TRBV2 and TRBJ2-3, is EPEVTQTPSHQVTQMGQEVILRCVPISNHLYFYWYRQILGQKVEFLVSFYNNEISEKSEIFDDQFSVERPDGSNFTLKIRSTKLEDSAMYFCASSDTGTGNTDTQYFGPGTRLTVL.

The V call is TRBV9, the J call TRBJ2-1, with TRBD2 identical over 7 bases. Losses at the gene ends were 0 bases for V and 5 bases for J; bases not matched to a gene: 5. This CDR3 comprises 15 residues. Per the germline V gene, CDR1 is SGDLS and CDR2 is YYNGEE. CDR3 protein: CASSVGGRRDNEQFF. As DNA, the CDR3 is TGTGCCAGCAGCGTAGGCGGGAGACGCGACAATGAGCAGTTCTTC.

This chain uses TRBV20-1 with TRBJ2-1; the match to TRBD1 covers 9 bases. V lost 6 bases to trimming and J lost 6 bases; unmatched junction nucleotides: 9. CDR1 is DFQATT, CDR2 SNEGSKA, per germline (reference sequence). CDR3 length: 14 residues. The CDR3 loop reads CSATDRGPSNEQFF. DNA for the CDR3: TGCAGTGCAACGGACAGGGGCCCGTCCAATGAGCAGTTCTTC.

The J gene is TRBJ1-3, the V gene TRBV20-1; no clear D gene. The CDR3 runs 14 residues. Trimming took 1 base from V and 0 from J, leaving 7 bases between them. CDR1 and CDR2 from the germline V gene are DFQATT and SNEGSKA (reference sequence). The CDR3 DNA is TGCAGTGCTAGAGTCTCAGGCTCTGGAAACACCATATATTTT. This sequence encodes CSARVSGSGNTIYF.

The table lists this clonotype with many counts. The J gene is TRBJ2-7, the V gene TRBV3-1; D possibly corresponds to TRBD1 (6 bases). The length of the CDR3 is 14 residues. Germline CDR1 is LGHDT and CDR2 is YNNKEL (reference sequence). V was pared by 4 bases and J by 2 bases, with 12 bases between. CDR3 residues: CASSLRDTAYEQYF. CDR3 DNA sequence: TGTGCCAGCAGCCTCCGGGACACAGCCTACGAGCAGTACTTC.

This clonotype was counted at least ten times. This chain links TRBV20-1 with TRBJ2-7; possible D gene TRBD2, 7 bases. The germline CDR1 and CDR2 sequences are DFQATT and SNEGSKA (reference sequence). The V end lost 6 bases, the J end lost 5 bases, and 17 bases lay between the germline ends. The CDR3 length is 13 residues. As DNA, the CDR3 is TGCAGTGCCCGGGGGGCAGGGATCGACGAGCAGTACTTC. It is translated as CSARGAGIDEQYF.